These 9 T cell receptor beta chains share one sample of origin, sequenced in a study of identifying expanded T cells in peripheral blood. The data were produced by immunoSEQ multiplex PCR, yet TCRdb's version contains in-frame clones alone and is incomplete. The sample has tens of thousands of clones, about 83% seen once. The sample taken for sequencing was blood. These receptors were collected from a person aged 18-70 years in good health.

V and J are TRBV5-1 and TRBJ1-1; D may be TRBD1 (5 bases). The CDR3 length is 13 residues. Germline V gene lookup returns CDR1 SGHRS and CDR2 YFSETQ. V was cut by 5 bases and J by 1 base, with 9 bases left in between. The CDR3 loop is CASRWGENTEAFF. The CDR3 nucleotides read TGCGCCAGCAGATGGGGGGAGAACACTGAAGCTTTCTTT.

The V gene is TRBV18, the J gene TRBJ2-5; 7 bases align to TRBD2. Germline values: CDR1 KGHSH, CDR2 LQKENI. With 4 bases clipped from V and 5 bases from J, the junction kept 4 bases outside the gene matches. CDR3 size: 13 residues. CDR3 loop: CASSRTSRETQYF. CDR3 coding DNA: TGTGCCAGCTCACGGACTAGTCGGGAGACCCAGTACTTC.

The chain has TRBV5-6 and TRBJ1-2; D is unclear. Trimming removed 0 bases at V and 5 bases at J, with 11 bases between. Germline lookup yields CDR1 SGHDT and CDR2 YYEEEE. There are 14 residues in the CDR3. CDR3 nucleotides: TGTGCCAGCAGCTTGGACGGGCCGGTATATGGCTACACCTTC. Its translation: CASSLDGPVYGYTF.

V is TRBV5-1 and J is TRBJ2-1; a weak D match, TRBD2 (5 bases). Germline-derived CDR1 and CDR2 are SGHRS and YFSETQ. This CDR3 is built from 12 residues. V was clipped by 4 bases and J by 9 bases, with 11 bases between them. CDR3 DNA: TGCGCCAGCAGCCCACCTGGGAGTGAGCAGTTCTTC. This translates into CASSPPGSEQFF.

This clone was seen many times. The chain links TRBV6-6 to TRBJ2-3, with 8 nucleotides matching TRBD2. The trim removed 6 bases at V and 0 bases at J, leaving 5 bases unmatched. The CDR3 is made up of 15 amino acids. From germline, CDR1 is MNHNY and CDR2 SVGAGI (reference sequence). The CDR3 nucleotides read TGTGCCAGCAGGACGCGGGGGGCGAGCACAGATACGCAGTATTTT. The encoded protein is CASRTRGASTDTQYF.

This chain joins TRBV11-3 and TRBJ1-3, with 7 bases matching TRBD1. CDR3 length equals 15 residues. V lost 5 bases, J lost 2 bases, and 6 bases stayed unmatched. CDR1 is SGHNT, CDR2 YENEEA, per germline. The CDR3, as DNA: TGTGCCAGCAGCCGATTCACAGGGGCTGGAAACACCATATATTTT. This codes for CASSRFTGAGNTIYF.

This clone appeared once. This chain links TRBV30 with TRBJ2-5; no firm D call. Trimming took off 2 bases at V and 5 bases at J, with 6 bases between the two ends. The CDR3 runs 11 residues. Germline lookup yields CDR1 GTSNPN and CDR2 SVGIG (reference sequence). CDR3 residues: CAWSPKETQYF. In DNA form, the CDR3 reads TGTGCCTGGAGTCCAAAGGAGACCCAGTACTTC.

The gene calls are TRBV7-9 and TRBJ1-1; D call uncertain. The length of the CDR3 is 13 residues. Looked up from germline, CDR1 is SEHNR and CDR2 is FQNEAQ (reference sequence). Trimming removed 1 base at V and 7 bases at J, with 10 bases between. The CDR3 DNA reads as TGTGCCAGCAGCTTAGTAATGGGAGGTGAAGCTTTCTTT. Protein sequence: CASSLVMGGEAFF.

CDR3 sequence reads: CASSSFVSSSGNTIYF. The CDR3 DNA reads TGTGCCAGCAGCTCCTTCGTATCTAGCTCTGGAAACACCATATATTTT. The chain couples TRBV9 to TRBJ1-3; no clear D gene. This CDR3 has 16 residues. Trimming took 4 bases from V and 0 from J, leaving 14 bases between them. The germline V gene has CDR1 SGDLS and CDR2 YYNGEE.